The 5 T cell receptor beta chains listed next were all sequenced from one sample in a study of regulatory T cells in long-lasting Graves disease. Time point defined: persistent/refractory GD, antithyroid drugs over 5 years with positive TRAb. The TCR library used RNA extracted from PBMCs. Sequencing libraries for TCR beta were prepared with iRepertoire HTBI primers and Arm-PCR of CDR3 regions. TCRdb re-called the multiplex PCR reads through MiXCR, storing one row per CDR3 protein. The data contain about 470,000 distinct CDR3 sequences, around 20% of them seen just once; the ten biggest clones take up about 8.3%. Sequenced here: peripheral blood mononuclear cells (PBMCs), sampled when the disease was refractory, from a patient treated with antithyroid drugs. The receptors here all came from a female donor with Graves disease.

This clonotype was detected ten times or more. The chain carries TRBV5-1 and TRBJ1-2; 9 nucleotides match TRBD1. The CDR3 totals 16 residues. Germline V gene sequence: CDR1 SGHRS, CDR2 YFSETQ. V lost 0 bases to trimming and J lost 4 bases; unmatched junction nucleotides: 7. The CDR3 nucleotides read TGCGCCAGCAGCTTGGGCGGACAGGGGCGCAGCTATGGCTACACCTTC. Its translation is CASSLGGQGRSYGYTF.

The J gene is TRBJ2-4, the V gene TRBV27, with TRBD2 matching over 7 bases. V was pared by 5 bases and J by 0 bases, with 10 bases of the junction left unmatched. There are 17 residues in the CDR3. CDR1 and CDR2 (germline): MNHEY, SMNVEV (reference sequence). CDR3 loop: CASSPLDLAGAKNIQYF. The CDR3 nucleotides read TGTGCCAGCAGTCCCCTCGATTTAGCGGGAGCCAAAAACATTCAGTACTTC.

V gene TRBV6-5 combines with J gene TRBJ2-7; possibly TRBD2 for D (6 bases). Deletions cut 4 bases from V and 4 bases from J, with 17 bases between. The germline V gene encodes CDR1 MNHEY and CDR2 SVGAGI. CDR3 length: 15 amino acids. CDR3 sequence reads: CASSFMAGTSYEQYF. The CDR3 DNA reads TGTGCCAGCAGTTTCATGGCGGGAACCTCATACGAGCAGTACTTC.

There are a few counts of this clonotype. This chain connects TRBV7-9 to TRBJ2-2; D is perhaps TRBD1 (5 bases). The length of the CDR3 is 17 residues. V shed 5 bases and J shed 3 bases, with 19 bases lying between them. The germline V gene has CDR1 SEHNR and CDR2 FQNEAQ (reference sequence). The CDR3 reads CASSPSRQLRDTGELFF. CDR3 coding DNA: TGTGCCAGCAGCCCAAGCAGACAGCTTAGGGACACCGGGGAGCTGTTTTTT. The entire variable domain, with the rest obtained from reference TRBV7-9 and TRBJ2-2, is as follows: DTGVSQNPRHKITKRGQNVTFRCDPISEHNRLYWYRQTLGQGPEFLTYFQNEAQLEKSRLLSDRFSAERPKGSFSTLEIQRTEQGDSAMYLCASSPSRQLRDTGELFFGEGSRLTVL.

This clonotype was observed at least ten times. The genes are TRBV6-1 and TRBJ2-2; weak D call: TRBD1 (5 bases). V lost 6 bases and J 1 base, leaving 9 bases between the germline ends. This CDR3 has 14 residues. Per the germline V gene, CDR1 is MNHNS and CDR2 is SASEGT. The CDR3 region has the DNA TGTGCCAGCAGCCCCGGACAGAACACCGGGGAGCTGTTTTTT. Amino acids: CASSPGQNTGELFF.